What follows are 19 T cell receptor beta chains derived from one specimen sequenced in a study of regulatory T cells in long-lasting Graves disease (dated by TCRdb to about 2021). The sample's time point label, in plain terms: newly diagnosed GD, antithyroid drugs for less than 3 months. For both TCR sequencing and RNA sequencing, RNA was extracted from PBMCs using TRIzol. Libraries came from multiplex PCR. The reads were generated on an Illumina HiSeq 4000. iRepertoire HTBI primers and Arm-PCR amplification of CDR3 regions were used to construct TCR beta libraries. TCRdb reprocessed the public reads (quality trimming at Q25 with fastp, clone calling with MiXCR) and kept in-frame beta chains. When rows share a CDR3 protein, they turn into one entry using the most common DNA and genes. For this sample there are hundreds of thousands of distinct CDR3 sequences; about 13% appear just once. The leading ten clones occupy roughly 9.7% of the sample.

Separately, the same data were catalogued under a study of T cells in Graves' hyperthyroidism and ophthalmopathy.

This sample comprised peripheral blood mononuclear cells (PBMCs), obtained at new diagnosis, from a patient treated with antithyroid drugs. The receptors were gathered from a man aged 25 to 45 with Graves disease. Donor details come from another sample of the same person, matched by shared clones.

In its sample, this clonotype was seen a few times. The chain links TRBV24-1 to TRBJ2-3, with 14 nucleotides matching TRBD2. CDR1 KGHDR and CDR2 SFDVKD come from the germline V gene. V dropped 4 bases and J dropped 0; count of bases not matched to a gene: 8. The length of the CDR3 is 19 residues. The CDR3 DNA reads TGTGCCACCAGTGACCCCGGGACTAGCGGGAGTTCTAGCACAGATACGCAGTATTTT. This encodes CATSDPGTSGSSSTDTQYF.

Concerning this clonotype itself: Likely a read error: the CDR3 ends without its conserved phenylalanine or tryptophan. V gene TRBV7-9 combines with J gene TRBJ2-3, with TRBD1 matching over 7 bases. Germline V CDR1 and CDR2: SEHNR, FQNEAQ (reference sequence). Trimming took 3 bases from V and 5 from J; bases not matched to a gene: 5. This CDR3 spans 14 amino acids. The CDR3 DNA sequence: TGTGCCAGCAGCTTTTCTTACAGGGGAGATACGCAGTATCTT. Amino acids: CASSFSYRGDTQYL.

Ten or more counts support this clonotype. V usage is TRBV2 and J usage is TRBJ1-5; maybe TRBD1 (6 bases). The germline V gene encodes CDR1 SNHLY and CDR2 FYNNEI. V lost 6 bases, J lost 7 bases, and 19 bases lay in between. This CDR3 comprises 15 residues. The CDR3 reads CASRSNRVLGQPQHF. CDR3 in DNA: TGTGCCAGCAGGAGTAACAGGGTGCTAGGGCAGCCCCAGCATTTT.

This clonotype has at least ten counts. This chain links TRBV13 with TRBJ2-7; possible D gene TRBD1, 5 bases. This CDR3 has 16 amino acids. The germline V gene encodes CDR1 PRHDT and CDR2 FYEKMQ (reference sequence). V gave up 2 bases and J gave up 1 base, with 15 bases separating them. The CDR3 region is CASSLNGDRRSYEQYF. The CDR3 DNA reads TGTGCCAGCAGCTTAAACGGAGACAGACGTTCCTACGAGCAGTACTTC.

This clonotype was seen at least ten times. V usage is TRBV28 and J usage is TRBJ2-1, with TRBD2 identical over 10 bases. Germline V gene lookup returns CDR1 MDHEN and CDR2 SYDVKM. CDR3 size: 15 residues. The trim removed 8 bases at V and 4 bases at J, leaving 8 bases unmatched. CDR3 amino acids: CASVALAGVYNEQFF. The DNA of the CDR3 is TGTGCCAGCGTTGCCCTAGCGGGAGTTTACAATGAGCAGTTCTTC.

This clonotype was seen more than once but under ten times. This chain uses TRBV29-1 with TRBJ2-5, with D unclear. Trimming took 6 bases from V and 3 from J, leaving 14 bases between them. Germline lookup yields CDR1 SQVTM and CDR2 ANQGSEA. The CDR3 runs 13 residues. The CDR3 DNA reads TGCAGCGTACAAATGACCGAAAAAGAGACCCAGTACTTC. Translating it yields CSVQMTEKETQYF.

This clonotype has only a few counts. The chain recombines TRBV9 with TRBJ2-5; 7 nucleotides match TRBD2. There are 13 residues in the CDR3. J was trimmed by 9 bases and V by 3 bases; bases with no gene match: 8. The germline gives CDR1 SGDLS, CDR2 YYNGEE. The chain's CDR3 is CASSADWGGAQYF. In DNA form, the CDR3 reads TGTGCCAGCAGCGCAGACTGGGGGGGAGCCCAGTACTTC.

This clonotype has a count of ten or more. V is TRBV28 and J is TRBJ1-2; 8 nucleotides match TRBD1. After removal of 8 bases from V and 5 bases from J, the junction contained 7 bases not matched to a gene. Germline V gene data show CDR1 as MDHEN and CDR2 as SYDVKM. This CDR3 is 13 amino acids long. The DNA of the CDR3 is TGTGCCAGCCTGCATAGACAGGGGTATGGCTACACCTTC. Translated: CASLHRQGYGYTF.

This sequence joins TRBV10-2 and TRBJ2-7; 10 bases line up with TRBD2. The CDR3 covers 14 residues. Germline values: CDR1 WSHSY, CDR2 SAAADI. The V and J ends lost 10 bases and 1 base, in that order; junction bases with no gene match: 7. CDR3 sequence: CATGGTSVSYEQYF. For the CDR3, the DNA is TGCGCCACCGGGGGGACTAGCGTATCCTACGAGCAGTACTTC.

This clonotype was seen repeatedly, ten times or more. The chain joins TRBV2 to TRBJ2-3, with 10 nucleotides matching TRBD2. Germline V gene data show CDR1 as SNHLY and CDR2 as FYNNEI. The CDR3 is 15 amino acids. V was clipped by 11 bases and J by 0 bases; unmatched bases: 8. This CDR3 reads CAGGTSEASTDTQYF. The CDR3 coding sequence is TGTGCCGGCGGGACTAGCGAGGCTAGCACAGATACGCAGTATTTT.

This clonotype was seen ten or more times. The chain combines TRBV12-3 or TRBV12-4 with TRBJ2-3; D not resolved. The CDR3 runs to 12 residues. V was cut by 1 base and J by 9 bases, with 8 bases left in between. CDR3 bases: TGTGCCAGCAGTTTAGGATTTCACACGCAGTATTTT. It encodes CASSLGFHTQYF.

In this sample, this clonotype turned up many times. The chain links TRBV7-9 to TRBJ2-7; D is perhaps TRBD1 (7 bases). The CDR3 sequence is 16 residues long. Germline V lookup: CDR1 SEHNR, CDR2 FQNEAQ (reference sequence). V was cut by 5 bases and J by 5 bases, with 22 bases left in between. The CDR3 loop reads CASSPRSAGGIHEQYF. CDR3 in DNA: TGTGCCAGCAGCCCACGCAGCGCAGGGGGGATCCACGAGCAGTACTTC. The complete variable domain, with remaining parts taken from reference TRBV7-9 and TRBJ2-7, reads DTGVSQNPRHKITKRGQNVTFRCDPISEHNRLYWYRQTLGQGPEFLTYFQNEAQLEKSRLLSDRFSAERPKGSFSTLEIQRTEQGDSAMYLCASSPRSAGGIHEQYFGPGTRLTVT.

This clonotype has ten or more counts. The chain is built from TRBV29-1 and TRBJ1-1; D may be TRBD1 (5 bases). CDR1 SQVTM and CDR2 ANQGSEA come from the germline V gene. V dropped 4 bases and J dropped 6 bases, with 15 bases sitting between them. The CDR3 covers 13 residues. CDR3 amino acids: CSVGITGGAEAFF. CDR3 coding DNA: TGCAGCGTTGGGATAACTGGGGGGGCTGAAGCTTTCTTT. The whole variable domain, remainder taken from reference TRBV29-1 and TRBJ1-1, is SAVISQKPSRDICQRGTSLTIQCQVDSQVTMMFWYRQQPGQSLTLIATANQGSEATYESGFVIDKFPISRPNLTFSTLTVSNMSPEDSSIYLCSVGITGGAEAFFGQGTRLTVV.

This sequence joins TRBV19 and TRBJ1-1; TRBD1 matches 8 bases. Germline V gene sequence: CDR1 LNHDA, CDR2 SQIVND (reference sequence). The CDR3 totals 15 residues. Germline trimming cut 6 bases from V and 2 bases from J; bases unmatched to any gene: 8. CDR3 sequence reads: CASRRLDRGNTEAFF. The CDR3 nucleotides read TGTGCCAGTAGAAGACTCGACAGGGGAAACACTGAAGCTTTCTTT.

The chain uses TRBV18 and TRBJ1-5; D gene unclear. CDR3 length: 14 amino acids. V was pared by 0 bases and J by 9 bases, with 12 bases between. Germline V gene sequence: CDR1 KGHSH, CDR2 LQKENI. Written as DNA, the CDR3 is TGTGCCAGCTCACCACCGGGAGACCCTTCGCCCCAGCATTTT. This translates into CASSPPGDPSPQHF. The whole variable domain, filled in from reference TRBV18 and TRBJ1-5, reads NAGVMQNPRHLVRRRGQEARLRCSPMKGHSHVYWYRQLPEEGLKFMVYLQKENIIDESGMPKERFSAEFPKEGPSILRIQQVVRGDSAAYFCASSPPGDPSPQHFGDGTRLSIL.

There are a few counts of this clonotype. The chain carries TRBV12-5 and TRBJ2-4; D call uncertain. CDR3 size: 11 residues. The germline gives CDR1 LGHNT, CDR2 FRNRAP. V was clipped by 1 base and J by 5 bases, with 0 bases between them. The CDR3 loop reads CASGLENIQYF. In DNA, the CDR3 is TGTGCTAGTGGTTTGGAAAACATTCAGTACTTC.

This clonotype has a count of ten or more. This sequence joins TRBV27 and TRBJ1-1; TRBD1 aligns across 9 bases. CDR1 and CDR2 from the germline V gene are MNHEY and SMNVEV (reference sequence). Trimming at V came to 6 bases and at J to 3 bases, leaving 2 bases not matched to a gene. CDR3 length equals 13 residues. The CDR3 is CASRGTGYTEAFF. The CDR3 DNA follows: TGTGCCAGCAGGGGGACAGGGTACACTGAAGCTTTCTTT.

Many counts were recorded for this clonotype. The gene calls are TRBV2 and TRBJ1-1, with D unresolved. The germline V gene encodes CDR1 SNHLY and CDR2 FYNNEI. The CDR3 spans 14 residues. The V end lost 1 base, the J end lost 4 bases, and 10 bases lay between the germline ends. The CDR3 nucleotides are TGTGCCAGCAGTGAAGGTGAGGATCGCACTGAAGCTTTCTTT. This codes for CASSEGEDRTEAFF.

This clonotype has ten or more counts. This chain joins TRBV29-1 and TRBJ1-2, with D possibly TRBD1 on 5 matching bases. The germline CDR1 and CDR2 sequences are SQVTM and ANQGSEA. V gave up 2 bases and J gave up 1 base, with 14 bases separating them. The CDR3 consists of 15 residues. The CDR3 bases are TGCAGCGTTGAACGGGACGGAGGTATTAACTATGGCTACACCTTC. Its translation is CSVERDGGINYGYTF.